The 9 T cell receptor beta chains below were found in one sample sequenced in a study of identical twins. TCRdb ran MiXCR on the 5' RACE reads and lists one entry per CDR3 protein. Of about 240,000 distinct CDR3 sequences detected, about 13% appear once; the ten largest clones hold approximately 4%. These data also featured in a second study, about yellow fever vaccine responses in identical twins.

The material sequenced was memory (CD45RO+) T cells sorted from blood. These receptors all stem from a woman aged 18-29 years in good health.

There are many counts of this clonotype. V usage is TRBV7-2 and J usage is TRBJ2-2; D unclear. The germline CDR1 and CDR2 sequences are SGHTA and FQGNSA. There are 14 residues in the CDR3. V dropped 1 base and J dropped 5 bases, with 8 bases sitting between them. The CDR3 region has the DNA TGTGCCAGCAGCTTAGGTGGCAGTACCGGGGAGCTGTTTTTT. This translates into CASSLGGSTGELFF.

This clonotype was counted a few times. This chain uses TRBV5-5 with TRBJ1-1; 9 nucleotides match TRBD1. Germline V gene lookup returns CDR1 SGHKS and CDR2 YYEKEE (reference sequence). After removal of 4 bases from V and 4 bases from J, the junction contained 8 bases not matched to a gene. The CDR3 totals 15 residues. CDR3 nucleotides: TGTGCCAGCAGCACAGGGACAGGGATGGGCACTGAAGCTTTCTTT. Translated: CASSTGTGMGTEAFF.

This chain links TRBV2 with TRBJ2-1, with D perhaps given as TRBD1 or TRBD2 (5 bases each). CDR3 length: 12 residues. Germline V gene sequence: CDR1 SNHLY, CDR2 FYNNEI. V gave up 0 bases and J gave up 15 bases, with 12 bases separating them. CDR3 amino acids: CASSEARGKPFF. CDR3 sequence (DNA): TGTGCCAGCAGTGAAGCGAGGGGTAAACCGTTCTTC.

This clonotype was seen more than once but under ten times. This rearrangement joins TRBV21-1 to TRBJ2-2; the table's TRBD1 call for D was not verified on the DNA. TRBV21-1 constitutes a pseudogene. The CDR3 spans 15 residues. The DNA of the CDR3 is TGTGCCAGCAGCGCCCGGACAGGGTTGACCGGGGAGCTGTTTTTT. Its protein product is CASSARTGLTGELFF.

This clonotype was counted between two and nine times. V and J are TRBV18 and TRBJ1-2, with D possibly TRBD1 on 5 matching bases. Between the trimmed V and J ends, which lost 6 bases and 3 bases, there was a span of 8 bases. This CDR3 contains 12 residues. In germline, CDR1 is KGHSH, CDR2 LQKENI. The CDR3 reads CASSGTDYGYTF. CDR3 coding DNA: TGTGCCAGCTCGGGGACGGACTATGGCTACACCTTC.

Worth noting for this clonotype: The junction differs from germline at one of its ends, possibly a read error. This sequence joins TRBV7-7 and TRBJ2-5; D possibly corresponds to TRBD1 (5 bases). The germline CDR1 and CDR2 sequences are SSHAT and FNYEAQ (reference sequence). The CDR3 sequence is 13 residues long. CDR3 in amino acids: CASSLDSVETQYF. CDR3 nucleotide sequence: TGTGCTAGCAGCTTAGACAGTGTTGAGACCCAGTACTTC. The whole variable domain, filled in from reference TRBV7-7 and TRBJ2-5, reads GAGVSQSPRYKVTKRGQDVTLRCDPISSHATLYWYQQALGQGPEFLTYFNYEAQPDKSGLPSDRFSAERPEGSISTLTIQRTEQRDSAMYRCASSLDSVETQYFGPGTRLLVL.

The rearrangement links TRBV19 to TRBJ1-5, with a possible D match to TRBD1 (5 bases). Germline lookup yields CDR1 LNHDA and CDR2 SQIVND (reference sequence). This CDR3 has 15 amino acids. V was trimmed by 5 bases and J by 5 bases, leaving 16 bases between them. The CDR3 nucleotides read TGTGCCAGTAGTGACGGCGGGGGGTGGGATCAGCCCCAGCATTTT. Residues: CASSDGGGWDQPQHF.

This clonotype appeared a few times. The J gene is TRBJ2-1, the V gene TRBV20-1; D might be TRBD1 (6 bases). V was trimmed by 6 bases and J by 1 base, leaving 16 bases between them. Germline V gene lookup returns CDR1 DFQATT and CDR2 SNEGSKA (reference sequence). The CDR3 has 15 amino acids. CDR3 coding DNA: TGCAGTGCCGCACCAGGGGTAGGGTCCTACAATGAGCAGTTCTTC. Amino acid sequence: CSAAPGVGSYNEQFF.

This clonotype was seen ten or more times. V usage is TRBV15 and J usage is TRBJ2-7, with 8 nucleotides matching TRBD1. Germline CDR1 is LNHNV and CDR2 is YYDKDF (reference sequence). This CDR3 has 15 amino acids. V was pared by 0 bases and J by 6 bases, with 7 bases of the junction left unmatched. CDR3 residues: CATSRDSRGRFEQYF. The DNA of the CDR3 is TGTGCCACCAGCAGAGATAGCAGGGGGCGCTTCGAGCAGTACTTC.